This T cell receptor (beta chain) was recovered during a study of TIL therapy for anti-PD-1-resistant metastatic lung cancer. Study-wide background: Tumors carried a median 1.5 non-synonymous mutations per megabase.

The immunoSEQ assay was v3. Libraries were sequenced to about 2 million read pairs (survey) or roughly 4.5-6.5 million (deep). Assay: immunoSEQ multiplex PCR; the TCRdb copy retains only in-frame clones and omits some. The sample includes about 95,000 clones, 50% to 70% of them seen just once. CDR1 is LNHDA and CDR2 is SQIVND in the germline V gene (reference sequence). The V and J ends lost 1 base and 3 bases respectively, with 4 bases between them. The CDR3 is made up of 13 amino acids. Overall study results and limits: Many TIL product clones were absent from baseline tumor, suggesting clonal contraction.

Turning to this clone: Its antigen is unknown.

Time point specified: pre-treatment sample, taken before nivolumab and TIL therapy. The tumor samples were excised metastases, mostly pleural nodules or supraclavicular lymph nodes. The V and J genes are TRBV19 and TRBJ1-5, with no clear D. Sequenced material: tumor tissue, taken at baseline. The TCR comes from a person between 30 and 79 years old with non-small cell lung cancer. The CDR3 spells CASSIGVNQPQHF. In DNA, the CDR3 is TGTGCCAGTAGTATAGGGGTCAATCAGCCCCAGCATTTT.